Listed below are T cell receptor beta chains from one sample, sequenced in a study of T cell responses to AZD1222 COVID-19 vaccine. TCRdb's table, derived via immunoSEQ multiplex PCR, lists solely in-frame clones and lacks some. The sample carries 150,000 or so clones, approximately 94% recorded once. The sample in question was peripheral blood, obtained on day 0 of AZD1222 vaccination. These receptors all come from an adult in good health. Both conserved end residues are part of each CDR3. The order of the fields is CDR3 protein, CDR3 DNA, V gene, clone size, J gene, CDR3 length, D gene. A D gene is named only where the DNA matches it firmly. The size of a clone is reported for some rows only, either as once, few or many, or as a class for expanded clones.

CASSSSGYGYTF TGTGCCAGCAGCTCCTCAGGGTATGGCTACACCTTC TRBV7-9 . TRBJ1-2 12 .
CAIRSEQGSRNTIYF TGTGCCATCAGGTCCGAGCAGGGGAGTAGAAACACCATATATTTT TRBV10-3 . TRBJ1-3 15 .
CASSLQGGDGYTF TGTGCCAGCAGCTTACAAGGGGGCGATGGCTACACCTTC TRBV7-3 . TRBJ1-2 13 TRBD1
CASSFENPLLGRSATEAFF TGTGCCAGCAGCTTTGAAAACCCCCTGCTGGGGAGGTCGGCCACTGAAGCTTTCTTT TRBV7-9 . TRBJ1-1 19 .
CASSLRQSEAFF TGTGCCAGCAGCCTAAGACAGTCTGAAGCTTTCTTT TRBV7-9 . TRBJ1-1 12 .
CASSQLLLGYGYTF TGCGCCAGCAGCCAGCTCCTTTTAGGCTATGGCTACACCTTC TRBV4-1 . TRBJ1-2 14 .
CASSQVGDSNQPQHF TGCGCCAGCAGCCAAGTTGGGGATAGCAATCAGCCCCAGCATTTT TRBV4-1 once TRBJ1-5 15 .
CATSDGPSEKLFF TGTGCCACCAGTGATGGGCCCTCTGAAAAACTGTTTTTT TRBV24-1 . TRBJ1-4 13 .
CASIKDRSFSEAFF TGTGCCAGCATCAAAGACAGGAGCTTCTCTGAAGCTTTCTTT TRBV6-5 . TRBJ1-1 14 .
CASSYSQGAGTEAFF TGTGCCAGCAGTTACTCCCAGGGGGCGGGTACTGAAGCTTTCTTT TRBV6-5 . TRBJ1-1 15 TRBD1
CAWGGQGAITEAFF TGTGCCTGGGGGGGACAGGGGGCGATCACTGAAGCTTTCTTT TRBV30 . TRBJ1-1 14 TRBD1
CAWMGASYTGELFF TGTGCCTGGATGGGGGCGAGCTACACCGGGGAGCTGTTTTTT TRBV30 . TRBJ2-2 14 .
CASRSSYGYTF TGTGCCAGCCGAAGTAGCTATGGCTACACCTTC TRBV6-5 . TRBJ1-2 11 .
CASSLAETSTDTQYF TGCGCCAGCAGCTTGGCAGAGACTAGCACAGATACGCAGTATTTT TRBV5-1 . TRBJ2-3 15 .
CASSQEPYGQFSSYEQYF TGCGCCAGCAGCCAAGAGCCTTACGGGCAGTTCAGCTCCTACGAGCAGTACTTC TRBV4-3 . TRBJ2-7 18 .